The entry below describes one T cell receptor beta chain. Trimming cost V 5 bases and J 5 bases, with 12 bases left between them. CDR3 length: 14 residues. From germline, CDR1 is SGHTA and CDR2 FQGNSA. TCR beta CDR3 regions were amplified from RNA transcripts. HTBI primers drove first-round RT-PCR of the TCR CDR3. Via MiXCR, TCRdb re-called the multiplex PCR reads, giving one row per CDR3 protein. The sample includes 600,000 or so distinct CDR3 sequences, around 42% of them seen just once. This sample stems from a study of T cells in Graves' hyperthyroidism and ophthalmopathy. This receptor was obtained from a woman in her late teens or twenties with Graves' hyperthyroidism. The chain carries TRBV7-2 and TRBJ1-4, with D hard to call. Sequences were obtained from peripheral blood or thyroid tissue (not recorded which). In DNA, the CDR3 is TGTGCCAGCAGCCCACACTTGGCGAATGAAAAACTGTTTTTT. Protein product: CASSPHLANEKLFF.